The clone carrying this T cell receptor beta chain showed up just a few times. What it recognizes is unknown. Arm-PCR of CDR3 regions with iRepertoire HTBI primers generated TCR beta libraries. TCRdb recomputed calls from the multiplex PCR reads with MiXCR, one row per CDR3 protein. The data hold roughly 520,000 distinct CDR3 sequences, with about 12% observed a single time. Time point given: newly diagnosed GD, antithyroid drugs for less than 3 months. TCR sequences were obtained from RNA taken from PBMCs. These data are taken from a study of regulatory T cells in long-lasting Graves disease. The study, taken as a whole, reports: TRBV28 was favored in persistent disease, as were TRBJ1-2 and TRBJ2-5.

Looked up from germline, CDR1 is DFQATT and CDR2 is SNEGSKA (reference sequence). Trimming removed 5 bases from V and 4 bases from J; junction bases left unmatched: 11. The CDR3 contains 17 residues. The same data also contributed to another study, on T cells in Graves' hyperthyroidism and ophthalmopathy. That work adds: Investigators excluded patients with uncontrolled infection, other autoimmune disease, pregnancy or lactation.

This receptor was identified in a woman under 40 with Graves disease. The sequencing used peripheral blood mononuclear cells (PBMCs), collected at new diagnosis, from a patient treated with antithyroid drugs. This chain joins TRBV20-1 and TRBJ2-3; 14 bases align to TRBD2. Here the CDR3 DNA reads TGCAGTGCTGACATCAAACCGGGACTAGCGGGAGCAGATACGCAGTATTTT. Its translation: CSADIKPGLAGADTQYF.